The 21 T cell receptor beta chains presented below share a single source sample, sequenced in a study of blood T cells in healthy people across ages. PCR was performed a second time for 7 to 11 cycles using a sample-barcoded 5' primer and a J-beta primer mix. TCRdb itself ran the 5' RACE reads through MiXCR, one entry per CDR3 protein. Of 1.2 million to 1.5 million distinct CDR3 sequences in the sample, 55% to 75% were seen once. Sequenced sample: blood. The receptor set was obtained from a man aged 18 to 29 in good health.

CDR3 amino acids: CASRCWDYSGANVLTF. The CDR3 DNA sequence: TGTGCCAGCAGATGTTGGGATTACTCTGGGGCCAACGTCCTGACTTTC. The chain is built from TRBV5-6 and TRBJ2-6; D is unclear. Germline CDR1 and CDR2: SGHDT and YYEEEE. V gave up 5 bases and J gave up 0 bases, with 12 bases separating them. The CDR3 runs 16 residues.

The chain is built from TRBV7-9 and TRBJ2-1; D is unclear. This CDR3 contains 13 residues. V lost 1 base and J lost 6, with 7 bases in between. CDR1 and CDR2 from the germline V gene are SEHNR and FQNEAQ (reference sequence). CDR3 region: CASSLVATNEQFF. Here the CDR3 DNA reads TGTGCCAGCAGCTTAGTTGCCACCAATGAGCAGTTCTTC. Based on the CDR3 plus reference TRBV7-9 and TRBJ2-1, the full variable domain is DTGVSQNPRHKITKRGQNVTFRCDPISEHNRLYWYRQTLGQGPEFLTYFQNEAQLEKSRLLSDRFSAERPKGSFSTLEIQRTEQGDSAMYLCASSLVATNEQFFGPGTRLTVL.

The rearrangement links TRBV7-6 to TRBJ2-1, with D possibly matching TRBD2 (7 bases). Germline V gene lookup returns CDR1 SGHVS and CDR2 FNYEAQ. The length of the CDR3 is 17 residues. V lost 1 base and J lost 0, with 13 bases in between. CDR3 protein: CASSLEGGAISYNEQFF. CDR3 bases: TGTGCCAGCAGCTTAGAAGGGGGGGCGATCTCCTACAATGAGCAGTTCTTC.

This clonotype has just a few counts. This chain links TRBV3-1 with TRBJ2-5; 8 bases match TRBD1. This CDR3 has 15 amino acids. CDR1 and CDR2 from the germline V gene are LGHDT and YNNKEL (reference sequence). Trimming at V came to 5 bases and at J to 6 bases, leaving 11 bases not matched to a gene. Written as DNA, the CDR3 is TGTGCCAGCAGCGATCGAGACAGGGGAGAACAGACCCAGTACTTC. Protein: CASSDRDRGEQTQYF.

The chain links TRBV11-2 to TRBJ1-1; perhaps TRBD1 as D (6 bases). Trimming cost V 1 base and J 5 bases, with 11 bases left between them. The germline CDR1 and CDR2 sequences are SGHAT and FQNNGV. This CDR3 spans 14 amino acids. The CDR3 here is CASSLAGDWTEAFF. The CDR3 DNA follows: TGTGCCAGCAGCTTAGCAGGGGATTGGACTGAAGCTTTCTTT.

This chain uses TRBV2 with TRBJ2-3; 14 nucleotides match TRBD2. The CDR3 covers 18 residues. V lost 7 bases to trimming and J lost 0 bases; unmatched junction nucleotides: 9. Germline CDR1 reads SNHLY; CDR2 reads FYNNEI. The CDR3: CASKGVGLAGDSTDTQYF. CDR3 coding DNA: TGTGCCAGCAAAGGGGTGGGACTAGCGGGAGACAGCACAGATACGCAGTATTTT. Full variable domain (outside the CDR3, taken from reference TRBV2 and TRBJ2-3): EPEVTQTPSHQVTQMGQEVILRCVPISNHLYFYWYRQILGQKVEFLVSFYNNEISEKSEIFDDQFSVERPDGSNFTLKIRSTKLEDSAMYFCASKGVGLAGDSTDTQYFGPGTRLTVL.

The V and J genes are TRBV7-2 and TRBJ2-3; D uncertain. The CDR3 has 14 residues. Germline loops: CDR1 SGHTA, CDR2 FQGNSA. Trimming left V 7 bases short and J 0 bases short, with 11 bases between. CDR3 sequence: CASTLLASTDTQYF. The CDR3 DNA sequence: TGTGCCAGCACCCTCTTGGCTAGCACAGATACGCAGTATTTT.

This clonotype was found a few times. This chain joins TRBV12-3 or TRBV12-4 and TRBJ2-3; TRBD1 agrees at 8 bases. V dropped 2 bases and J dropped 3; count of bases not matched to a gene: 4. This CDR3 region has 15 residues. CDR3 loop: CASSLFDRGTDTQYF. CDR3 in DNA: TGTGCCAGCAGTTTATTTGACAGGGGTACAGATACGCAGTATTTT.

The rearrangement joins TRBV6-2 or TRBV6-3 to TRBJ1-1, with TRBD1 as a possible D gene (6 bases). V gave up 6 bases and J gave up 2 bases, with 19 bases separating them. The length of the CDR3 is 16 residues. Germline V gives CDR1 MNHEY, CDR2 SVGEGT. The CDR3 coding sequence is TGTGCCAGCAGCCTCTTCGGGACAACTACAAACACTGAAGCTTTCTTT. Translated, it gives CASSLFGTTTNTEAFF.

This clonotype was observed once. The chain uses TRBV2 and TRBJ2-1; D ambiguous. Per germline, CDR1 SNHLY and CDR2 FYNNEI. The CDR3 sequence is 13 residues long. Trimming pared 3 bases from V and 9 bases from J, leaving 12 bases between. CDR3 bases: TGTGCCAGCAGTGATCCAGTGGTGAGTGAGCAGTTCTTC. Protein sequence: CASSDPVVSEQFF.

The chain is built from TRBV1 and TRBJ2-5; the table's D gene call, TRBD1, was not cross checked with the DNA. TRBV1 is noted as a pseudogene. CDR3 length equals 14 residues. DNA of the CDR3: TGCACCAGCAGCCAAGATACGGGGGGAGAGACCCAGTACTTC. This gives the protein CTSSQDTGGETQYF.

Here the CDR3 DNA reads TGTGCCACCAGCAGAGCGACTAGTTACAATGAGCAGTTCTTC. Encoded protein: CATSRATSYNEQFF. The rearrangement joins TRBV15 to TRBJ2-1; the D gene is possibly TRBD2 (6 bases). The CDR3 has 14 residues. In germline, CDR1 is LNHNV, CDR2 YYDKDF (reference sequence). Trimming took off 1 base at V and 4 bases at J, with 8 bases between the two ends.

This chain links TRBV20-1 with TRBJ2-3; TRBD2 matches at 7 bases. The CDR3 has 14 residues. V was pared by 0 bases and J by 2 bases, with 2 bases of the junction left unmatched. Germline lookup yields CDR1 DFQATT and CDR2 SNEGSKA (reference sequence). CDR3 protein: CSARDGTTTDTQYF. As DNA, the CDR3 is TGCAGTGCTAGAGATGGGACTACCACAGATACGCAGTATTTT.

The V and J genes are TRBV4-1 and TRBJ1-2; D may be TRBD1 (6 bases). The germline V gene has CDR1 MGHRA and CDR2 YSYEKL. V was pared by 4 bases and J by 3 bases, with 15 bases between. This CDR3 has 15 amino acids. CDR3 residues: CASSRDPGEDYGYTF. The DNA of the CDR3 is TGCGCCAGCAGCCGGGACCCAGGGGAGGACTATGGCTACACCTTC.

The J gene is TRBJ1-3, the V gene TRBV12-3 or TRBV12-4; D is possibly TRBD1 (5 bases). The CDR3 totals 13 residues. Trimming left V 7 bases short and J 8 bases short, with 15 bases between. Written as DNA, the CDR3 is TGTGCCAGCATCGAAAGGGTGACAGACACCATATATTTT. The encoded protein is CASIERVTDTIYF.

This clonotype was found a few times. The V and J genes are TRBV27 and TRBJ1-1; unclear D gene. This CDR3 comprises 13 residues. Germline values: CDR1 MNHEY, CDR2 SMNVEV (reference sequence). V shed 5 bases and J shed 6 bases, with 13 bases lying between them. The CDR3 nucleotides are TGTGCCAGCAGTCCCCGTTTCGGAGCTGAAGCTTTCTTT. Amino acids: CASSPRFGAEAFF.

The chain couples TRBV4-2 to TRBJ2-7; 10 nucleotides agree with TRBD2. J lost 2 bases, V lost 3 bases, and 1 base had no gene match. Germline CDR1 reads LGHNA; CDR2 reads YNFKEQ. CDR3 length: 14 residues. The CDR3 sequence: CASSHTSGAYEQYF. The CDR3 region has the DNA TGTGCCAGCAGCCACACTAGCGGGGCCTACGAGCAGTACTTC.

The chain links TRBV19 to TRBJ2-1, with a possible D match to TRBD2 (5 bases). The V gene's germline CDR1 is LNHDA and CDR2 SQIVND (reference sequence). Trimming shortened V by 0 bases and J by 10 bases, and 10 bases separated the two germline ends. This CDR3 has 13 residues. Here the CDR3 DNA reads TGTGCCAGTAGTATAGATGTAGCGAACGAGCAGTTCTTC. This sequence encodes CASSIDVANEQFF.

For the CDR3, the DNA is TGTGCCAGCAGCCAACACAGGGGCTACGAGCAGTACTTC. As protein: CASSQHRGYEQYF. The chain joins TRBV4-2 to TRBJ2-7, with TRBD1 matching over 7 bases. Germline CDR1 is LGHNA and CDR2 is YNFKEQ. The CDR3 loop spans 13 amino acids. The trim removed 2 bases at V and 3 bases at J, leaving 1 base unmatched.

This clonotype was picked up a small number of times. The chain employs TRBV5-1 and TRBJ2-1, with D possibly being TRBD2 (6 bases). Germline V gene data show CDR1 as SGHRS and CDR2 as YFSETQ. The CDR3 runs to 13 residues. The V end was cut by 2 bases, the J end by 7 bases, with 10 bases between. The CDR3 loop is CASSFTGENEQFF. CDR3 sequence (DNA): TGCGCCAGCAGCTTTACGGGAGAGAATGAGCAGTTCTTC.

Regarding this clonotype: One end of the junction varies from germline; a read error may be responsible. V usage is TRBV10-3 and J usage is TRBJ1-6; 7 bases are a match to TRBD1. Germline assignment: CDR1 ENHRY and CDR2 SYGVKD. The CDR3 length is 15 residues. This CDR3 reads CAISHRGGDNSPLHF. The CDR3 DNA reads TGTGCCATCAGTCACAGGGGTGGGGATAATTCGCCCCTCCACTTT.